This entry lists 19 T cell receptor beta chains sequenced from one sample in a study of blood T cell repertoires in COVID-19. Assay used: immunoSEQ multiplex PCR; TCRdb lists only in-frame clones, some missing. The sample carries roughly 300,000 clones, about 76% recorded once. The sequenced sample consisted of peripheral blood. These receptors were obtained from a woman in her sixties or seventies with active or convalescent COVID-19.

DNA for the CDR3: TGCGCCAGCAGCCGAGAAGAAGGCAGGGTAGATGGCTACACCTTC. It is translated as CASSREEGRVDGYTF. V usage is TRBV4-1 and J usage is TRBJ1-2, with D possibly TRBD1 on 5 matching bases. This CDR3 contains 15 residues. CDR1 and CDR2 (germline): MGHRA, YSYEKL. With 4 bases removed from V and 6 bases from J, the gap between germline ends came to 18 bases.

The chain has TRBV7-8 and TRBJ1-1, with a tentative D call TRBD1 (6 bases). The germline CDR1 and CDR2 sequences are SGHVS and FQNEAQ. V was cut by 1 base and J by 11 bases, with 14 bases left in between. CDR3 size: 13 residues. As DNA, the CDR3 is TGTGCCAGCAGCTTAGAGGTTGCAGGGGAGGCTTTCTTT. Residues: CASSLEVAGEAFF. Supplemented by reference TRBV7-8 and TRBJ1-1, the full variable domain reads GAGVSQSPRYKVAKRGQDVALRCDPISGHVSLFWYQQALGQGPEFLTYFQNEAQLDKSGLPSDRFFAERPEGSVSTLKIQRTQQEDSAVYLCASSLEVAGEAFFGQGTRLTVV.

The gene calls are TRBV14 and TRBJ2-5, with TRBD1 matching 7 bases. The CDR3 has 18 residues. From germline, CDR1 is SGHDN and CDR2 FVKESK. With 1 base clipped from V and 5 bases from J, the junction kept 16 bases outside the gene matches. The CDR3 spells CASSQGRGSGYFRETQYF. In nucleotides, the CDR3 is TGTGCCAGCAGCCAAGGCAGGGGGTCGGGGTATTTCAGGGAGACCCAGTACTTC.

In regard to this clone: No conserved phenylalanine or tryptophan is present at the end of the CDR3, so a read error is the likely explanation. No DNA is shown, since the ends of the CDR3 on it are uncertain; the CDR3 is the one TCRdb lists. The chain uses TRBV21-1 and TRBJ1-3; TRBD1 is the table's D call, not checked against the DNA. TRBV21-1 constitutes a pseudogene. The CDR3 numbers 8 amino acids, ends counted. CDR3 sequence: CASNQPDR.

The V gene is TRBV7-2, the J gene TRBJ1-2; TRBD1 might be the D (6 bases). V lost 5 bases and J lost 4, with 14 bases in between. This CDR3 comprises 14 residues. From germline, CDR1 is SGHTA and CDR2 FQGNSA. In DNA, the CDR3 is TGTGCCAGCAGCCAAAGGGGGGGAATCTATGGCTACACCTTC. Translated, it gives CASSQRGGIYGYTF.

This clone was counted a single time. The rearrangement links TRBV10-1 to TRBJ2-2, with 7 bases fitting TRBD1. The CDR3 spans 14 residues. The germline V gene encodes CDR1 WNHNN and CDR2 SYGVQD (reference sequence). Losses at the gene ends were 7 bases for V and 3 bases for J; bases not matched to a gene: 5. The CDR3 reads CASKDRVDTGELFF. Here the CDR3 DNA reads TGCGCCAGCAAAGACAGGGTGGACACCGGGGAGCTGTTTTTT.

J is TRBJ2-7 and V is TRBV5-6, with TRBD2 identical over 11 bases. This CDR3 has 15 amino acids. Germline V gene sequence: CDR1 SGHDT, CDR2 YYEEEE. V trimming: 5 bases; J trimming: 3 bases; junction bases outside the gene matches: 7. CDR3 sequence: CASSTTSGGDYEQYF. The CDR3 DNA reads TGTGCCAGCAGTACAACTAGCGGGGGAGACTACGAGCAGTACTTC. Based on the CDR3 plus reference TRBV5-6 and TRBJ2-7, the full variable domain is DAGVTQSPTHLIKTRGQQVTLRCSPKSGHDTVSWYQQALGQGPQFIFQYYEEEERQRGNFPDRFSGHQFPNYSSELNVNALLLGDSALYLCASSTTSGGDYEQYFGPGTRLTVT.

The V and J genes are TRBV19 and TRBJ1-5; TRBD1 might be the D (5 bases). Trimming cost V 1 base and J 1 base, with 11 bases left between them. Germline V CDR1 and CDR2: LNHDA, SQIVND (reference sequence). The CDR3 is 16 amino acids. The DNA of the CDR3 is TGTGCCAGTAGTATAGGGGGGGTTGGAAGCAATCAGCCCCAGCATTTT. As protein: CASSIGGVGSNQPQHF. The whole variable domain, remainder taken from reference TRBV19 and TRBJ1-5, is DGGITQSPKYLFRKEGQNVTLSCEQNLNHDAMYWYRQDPGQGLRLIYYSQIVNDFQKGDIAEGYSVSREKKESFPLTVTSAQKNPTAFYLCASSIGGVGSNQPQHFGDGTRLSIL.

The chain employs TRBV9 and TRBJ2-3; tentative D call: TRBD2 (6 bases). With 0 bases removed from V and 0 bases from J, the gap between germline ends came to 14 bases. This CDR3 has 17 residues. The V gene's germline CDR1 is SGDLS and CDR2 YYNGEE. The CDR3 sequence: CASSVGPRGPSTDTQYF. The DNA of the CDR3 is TGTGCCAGCAGCGTAGGACCGCGGGGACCCAGCACAGATACGCAGTATTTT.

The chain couples TRBV7-2 to TRBJ1-5; no clear D gene. This CDR3 is built from 13 residues. V lost 5 bases and J 2 bases, leaving 7 bases between the germline ends. The germline CDR1 and CDR2 sequences are SGHTA and FQGNSA. The DNA for the CDR3 is TGTGCCAGCAGCACTCACGGCAATCAGCCCCAGCATTTT. Its protein product is CASSTHGNQPQHF.

V gene TRBV3-1 (or the pseudogene TRBV3-2) combines with J gene TRBJ1-5; tentatively, D is TRBD1 (6 bases). The CDR3 is 15 residues long. V gave up 4 bases and J gave up 6 bases, with 16 bases separating them. Germline values: CDR1 LGHDT, CDR2 YNNKEL (reference sequence). For the CDR3, the DNA is TGTGCCAGCAGCCCCACCTGGGGGCAGGGTCAGCCCCAGCATTTT. Protein product: CASSPTWGQGQPQHF.

DNA of the CDR3: TGTGCCAGCTCACGAGGACAGGGGGCGCGGAGCTATGGCTACACCTTC. Translation gives CASSRGQGARSYGYTF. The chain couples TRBV18 to TRBJ1-2; 11 bases fit TRBD1. V shed 4 bases, J shed 4 bases, and the junction held 8 bases outside the gene matches. Germline assignment: CDR1 KGHSH and CDR2 LQKENI. The CDR3 is 16 residues long.

This clone appeared a single time. The chain recombines TRBV28 with TRBJ1-2, with unresolved D. Trimming left V 5 bases short and J 4 bases short, with 14 bases between. Germline-derived CDR1 and CDR2 are MDHEN and SYDVKM. This CDR3 is built from 14 residues. The CDR3 loop is CASSRGRSSYGYTF. DNA of the CDR3: TGTGCCAGCAGTCGAGGGAGGTCGAGCTATGGCTACACCTTC.

This clone was seen a single time. A much larger clone is a single base away; this may be a read error. The genes are TRBV4-2 and TRBJ2-2; TRBD1 is a possible D gene (5 bases). This CDR3 is built from 12 residues. Trimming stripped 3 bases from V and 7 bases from J, with 6 bases between. The V gene's germline CDR1 is LGHNA and CDR2 YNFKEQ. The CDR3 DNA reads as TGTGCCAGCAGCCAGACAGTCGGGGAGCTGTTTTTT. This encodes CASSQTVGELFF.

This chain links TRBV5-1 with TRBJ1-2; TRBD1 matches 7 bases. Trimming took 4 bases from V and 1 from J; bases not matched to a gene: 10. There are 16 residues in the CDR3. Germline loops: CDR1 SGHRS, CDR2 YFSETQ. CDR3: CASSDYRQGSNYGYTF. The CDR3 DNA reads as TGCGCCAGCAGCGACTATCGACAGGGAAGTAACTATGGCTACACCTTC.

In this sample, this clone turned up a few times. The chain employs TRBV9 and TRBJ1-6; a weak D match, TRBD1 (5 bases). Trimming removed 0 bases from V and 9 bases from J, with 13 bases in between. CDR1 SGDLS and CDR2 YYNGEE come from the germline V gene. The CDR3 contains 15 residues. CDR3 amino acids: CASSVVREGISPLHF. In DNA, the CDR3 is TGTGCCAGCAGCGTAGTCAGGGAGGGCATTTCACCCCTCCACTTT.

This chain connects TRBV11-3 to TRBJ2-3; D remains ambiguous. Germline loops: CDR1 SGHNT, CDR2 YENEEA. V was clipped by 2 bases and J by 1 base, with 13 bases between them. This CDR3 is built from 16 residues. The CDR3 is CASSLFGGDGTDTQYF. The CDR3 coding sequence is TGTGCCAGCAGCTTATTTGGCGGAGACGGCACAGATACGCAGTATTTT.

This chain links TRBV18 with TRBJ1-2; D not certain. V lost 3 bases and J 8 bases, leaving 13 bases between the germline ends. This CDR3 is built from 13 residues. Germline V gene sequence: CDR1 KGHSH, CDR2 LQKENI. The DNA for the CDR3 is TGTGCCAGCTCACCCCCGGGAGGGAACGGCTACACCTTC. Translated, it gives CASSPPGGNGYTF.

The chain's CDR3 is CASSVGLESNQPQHF. DNA for the CDR3: TGTGCCAGCAGTGTCGGCCTAGAGAGCAATCAGCCCCAGCATTTT. V and J are TRBV2 and TRBJ1-5; no clear D gene. The germline CDR1 and CDR2 sequences are SNHLY and FYNNEI. Trimming removed 4 bases at V and 1 base at J, with 11 bases between. CDR3 size: 15 residues.